This T cell receptor beta chain originates from a study of shared clonotypes between healthy human individuals. Study-level background: In total, the donors were a couple of women and a few men aged 18 to 49. Whole-study results and caveats: Clonotype sharing among donors was expected to depend on sequencing depth. Compared with clonotypes that all four donors shared, non-shared clonotypes had lower generation probabilities.

V lost 6 bases to trimming and J lost 0 bases, with 14 bases between them. Germline assignment: CDR1 MNHNS and CDR2 SASEGT. CDR3 length: 15 amino acids. Produced via immunoSEQ multiplex PCR; TCRdb's table is partial and in-frame only. The repertoire holds about 2.4 million clones, with roughly nine tenths as singletons. In this sample, this clone turned up once. Its antigen is unidentified. J is TRBJ1-1 and V is TRBV6-1, with D hard to call. The origin of this receptor is a man aged 18-30 years in good health. Sample: naive CD4+ T cells sorted from blood. Described subset: CD45RA+ positively selected. The CDR3 region is CASSISGGLNTEAFF. CDR3 nucleotide sequence: TGTGCCAGCAGCATATCAGGAGGCTTGAACACTGAAGCTTTCTTT.